Presented here are 24 T cell receptor beta chains from one specimen sequenced in a study of T cell repertoires in cytomegalovirus infection. TCRdb reprocessed the reads via MiXCR and lists one record per CDR3 protein. The sample has under 800,000 distinct CDR3 sequences, roughly 26% seen once. What was sequenced was CD8+ T cells from PBMCs. The receptors derive from a human donor in good health (CMV status not recorded). Some clones in this sample may be carry-over from other donors' samples.

This clonotype was observed many times. CDR3 bases: TGTGCCAGCAGCTCCGGGACATCTAACTACGAGCAGTACTTC. It encodes CASSSGTSNYEQYF. This sequence joins TRBV27 and TRBJ2-7; D is possibly TRBD1 (6 bases). Germline assignment: CDR1 MNHEY and CDR2 SMNVEV (reference sequence). V shed 6 bases and J shed 3 bases, with 15 bases lying between them. The CDR3 sequence is 14 residues long.

This clonotype was found many times. The chain combines TRBV4-1 with TRBJ2-7; possibly TRBD1 for D (6 bases). V lost 1 base to trimming and J lost 3 bases, with 16 bases between them. The CDR3 spans 16 residues. Per germline, CDR1 MGHRA and CDR2 YSYEKL. CDR3: CASSQVNSGHLYEQYF. The CDR3 DNA reads TGCGCCAGCAGCCAAGTTAACTCGGGACACCTCTACGAGCAGTACTTC.

This clonotype has more than one count but fewer than ten. The CDR3 spells CSAPDSSVSPGIYSNQPQHF. In nucleotides, the CDR3 is TGCAGTGCACCGGACAGTTCCGTTTCCCCGGGTATATATAGCAATCAGCCCCAGCATTTT. This sequence joins TRBV20-1 and TRBJ1-5, with D perhaps TRBD1 (6 bases). The V end lost 6 bases, the J end lost 0 bases, and 30 bases lay between the germline ends. The CDR3 runs to 20 residues. Germline values: CDR1 DFQATT, CDR2 SNEGSKA (reference sequence).

V is TRBV9 and J is TRBJ1-1; D call uncertain. Per germline, CDR1 SGDLS and CDR2 YYNGEE. The CDR3 contains 11 residues. Trimming cost V 7 bases and J 7 bases, with 11 bases left between them. The CDR3, as DNA: TGTGCCAGCCGTGGCAGCGGTGAAGCTTTCTTT. Its protein is CASRGSGEAFF.

V gene TRBV14 combines with J gene TRBJ2-5, with TRBD2 matching over 8 bases. The germline CDR1 and CDR2 sequences are SGHDN and FVKESK. The CDR3 is made up of 17 amino acids. V was clipped by 1 base and J by 2 bases; unmatched bases: 9. Here the CDR3 DNA reads TGTGCCAGCAGCCAAGCTCTAGCGGGCACTAAACAAGAGACCCAGTACTTC. This translates into CASSQALAGTKQETQYF.

This clonotype was observed a few times. The chain carries TRBV6-4 and TRBJ1-2, with D perhaps matching TRBD1 (6 bases). CDR1 MRHNA and CDR2 SNTAGT come from the germline V gene. CDR3 length: 14 amino acids. Trimming cost V 0 bases and J 4 bases, with 9 bases left between them. CDR3 nucleotides: TGTGCCAGCAGTGACTCAGGACAGCTCTATGGCTACACCTTC. Residues: CASSDSGQLYGYTF.

The table lists this clonotype with many counts. The J gene is TRBJ2-1, the V gene TRBV6-6, with 10 bases lining up with TRBD1. CDR3 length: 15 amino acids. The V and J ends lost 2 bases and 6 bases, in that order; junction bases with no gene match: 4. Germline CDR1 is MNHNY and CDR2 is SVGAGI (reference sequence). The CDR3 protein is CASSYGTGATNEQFF. The CDR3 bases are TGTGCCAGCAGTTACGGGACAGGGGCAACCAATGAGCAGTTCTTC.

The V gene is TRBV6-2 or TRBV6-3, the J gene TRBJ1-5; no clear D gene. Trimming removed 4 bases from V and 5 bases from J, with 9 bases in between. Germline-derived CDR1 and CDR2 are MNHEY and SVGEGT. CDR3 length equals 13 residues. CDR3 sequence reads: CASSWEGYQPQHF. The CDR3 region has the DNA TGTGCCAGCAGTTGGGAGGGCTATCAGCCCCAGCATTTT.

The CDR3 bases are TGCAGTGCTAGAGATCGGGACAGGGGCTCCTACGAGCAGTACTTC. This sequence encodes CSARDRDRGSYEQYF. V and J are TRBV20-1 and TRBJ2-7; 10 bases align to TRBD1. Germline CDR1 reads DFQATT; CDR2 reads SNEGSKA (reference sequence). The CDR3 contains 15 residues. V shed 0 bases and J 0 bases; nucleotides not matched to a gene: 2.

Comment on this clonotype: Because it lacks the conserved phenylalanine or tryptophan at the end, this CDR3 is likely a read error. V gene TRBV4-1 combines with J gene TRBJ2-1; D unresolved. The CDR3 has 13 amino acids. Germline V gives CDR1 MGHRA, CDR2 YSYEKL. Trimming stripped 2 bases from V and 10 bases from J, with 12 bases between. This CDR3 is CASSQPLLGEQFS. CDR3 bases: TGCGCCAGCAGCCAACCCCTTTTGGGGGAGCAGTTCTCC.

This clonotype was seen many times. Relative to the germline gene, one junction end is altered; a read error may explain this. This chain links TRBV6-1 with TRBJ1-1, with 11 bases that match TRBD1. The CDR3 runs 13 residues. Germline assignment: CDR1 MNHNS and CDR2 SASEGT. The CDR3 here is CASRIGQGADAFF. The CDR3 DNA sequence: TGTGCCAGCAGGATCGGACAGGGGGCTGACGCTTTCTTT.

The V gene is TRBV5-8, the J gene TRBJ2-7, with D perhaps TRBD2 (5 bases). Germline lookup yields CDR1 SGHTS and CDR2 YDEGEE. This CDR3 has 13 residues. Trimming removed 2 bases at V and 2 bases at J, with 8 bases between. The CDR3 coding sequence is TGTGCCAGCAGCTTACAGACTACCTACGAGCAGTACGTC. Translation gives CASSLQTTYEQYV.

V and J are TRBV2 and TRBJ2-3; D is unresolved. Per the germline V gene, CDR1 is SNHLY and CDR2 is FYNNEI. The CDR3 has 10 residues. Trimming removed 10 bases from V and 8 bases from J, with 10 bases in between. As DNA, the CDR3 is TGTGCCACCCCACTGGCTACGCAGTATTTT. Translation gives CATPLATQYF. Full variable domain (rest looked up from reference TRBV2 and TRBJ2-3): EPEVTQTPSHQVTQMGQEVILRCVPISNHLYFYWYRQILGQKVEFLVSFYNNEISEKSEIFDDQFSVERPDGSNFTLKIRSTKLEDSAMYFCATPLATQYFGPGTRLTVL.

This clonotype has ten or more counts. The chain links TRBV7-6 to TRBJ2-2, with D uncertain. Trimming took 0 bases from V and 1 from J, leaving 6 bases between them. CDR1 and CDR2 (germline): SGHVS, FNYEAQ. The CDR3 runs 15 residues. CDR3 sequence: CASSLALQNTGELFF. CDR3 DNA sequence: TGTGCCAGCAGCTTAGCCCTACAGAACACCGGGGAGCTGTTTTTT.

Only a few counts were recorded for this clonotype. The chain links TRBV20-1 to TRBJ2-1; D gene ambiguous. CDR3 size: 14 residues. V lost 6 bases, J lost 8 bases, and 20 bases lay in between. Germline V lookup: CDR1 DFQATT, CDR2 SNEGSKA (reference sequence). The CDR3 is CSALFTYHSDEQFF. Written as DNA, the CDR3 is TGCAGTGCCCTATTCACCTACCACAGTGATGAGCAGTTCTTC.

This chain links TRBV6-2 or TRBV6-3 with TRBJ1-1, with D unclear. The CDR3 is 15 residues long. Trimming left V 3 bases short and J 6 bases short, with 17 bases between. Germline CDR1 MNHEY, CDR2 SVGEGT. This CDR3 is CASSYGGPPLPEAFF. CDR3 nucleotide sequence: TGTGCCAGCAGTTATGGAGGGCCTCCGTTGCCTGAAGCTTTCTTT.

A word on this clonotype: The junction departs from the called germline gene at one end, perhaps through a read error. The genes are TRBV25-1 and TRBJ1-2, with D uncertain. The CDR3 sequence is 18 residues long. Germline CDR1 MGHDK, CDR2 SYGVNS. The CDR3 DNA reads as TGTGCCAGCAGGGAATTTTACAACACTCACGTGGGGAACTATGGCTACACCTTC. It codes for CASREFYNTHVGNYGYTF.

This clonotype has ten or more counts. The rearrangement joins TRBV7-2 to TRBJ2-5; 9 nucleotides match TRBD2. Germline CDR1 reads SGHTA; CDR2 reads FQGNSA. J gave up 1 base and V 5 bases, and 23 bases lay outside the gene matches. The CDR3 length is 21 residues. The CDR3 region has the DNA TGTGCCAGCAGCCTCACGGGCGAGGGGGGTCTAGCGGGGTTGCCCCAAGAGACCCAGTACTTC. Protein sequence: CASSLTGEGGLAGLPQETQYF.

This clonotype was seen ten or more times. The rearrangement links TRBV6-1 to TRBJ1-2; D ambiguous. CDR3 length: 13 amino acids. Trimming cost V 10 bases and J 2 bases, with 14 bases left between them. CDR1 is MNHNS and CDR2 is SASEGT in the germline V gene. CDR3 sequence: CATGLTENYGYTF. CDR3 sequence (DNA): TGTGCCACCGGGCTGACCGAAAACTATGGCTACACCTTC.

This clonotype was recorded many times. This chain links TRBV7-9 with TRBJ2-1; D unclear. The CDR3 is 15 amino acids. Germline V gene sequence: CDR1 SEHNR, CDR2 FQNEAQ (reference sequence). V lost 5 bases to trimming and J lost 1 base, with 12 bases between them. CDR3 amino acids: CASSHPRVSYNEQFF. CDR3 DNA sequence: TGTGCCAGCAGCCACCCAAGGGTATCCTACAATGAGCAGTTCTTC.

This chain connects TRBV13 to TRBJ1-3, with D unresolved. Germline CDR1 PRHDT, CDR2 FYEKMQ (reference sequence). The CDR3 is made up of 14 amino acids. V was clipped by 3 bases and J by 1 base, with 7 bases between them. The CDR3 sequence: CASSLTESGNTIYF. The CDR3 DNA reads as TGTGCCAGCAGCTTGACGGAGTCTGGAAACACCATATATTTT.

This clonotype was counted at least ten times. The chain has TRBV19 and TRBJ1-1; D may be TRBD1 (5 bases). Germline CDR1 and CDR2: LNHDA and SQIVND (reference sequence). V was shortened by 3 bases and J by 1 base, with 12 bases between the two germline ends. The CDR3 sequence is 15 residues long. As DNA, the CDR3 is TGTGCCAGTAGTATCGGAGGGGATCAGAACACTGAAGCTTTCTTT. This gives the protein CASSIGGDQNTEAFF. Looking up the rest from reference TRBV19 and TRBJ1-1 gives the full variable domain: DGGITQSPKYLFRKEGQNVTLSCEQNLNHDAMYWYRQDPGQGLRLIYYSQIVNDFQKGDIAEGYSVSREKKESFPLTVTSAQKNPTAFYLCASSIGGDQNTEAFFGQGTRLTVV.

In regard to this clonotype: A junction end diverges from the germline sequence, so it may reflect a read error. The gene calls are TRBV6-5 and TRBJ2-5, with D unclear. The CDR3 is 14 residues long. CDR1 is MNHEY and CDR2 is SVGAGI in the germline V gene. The CDR3 nucleotides are TGCGCCAGCAGCTACCTCGGGTTACAAGAGACCCAGTACTTC. It is translated as CASSYLGLQETQYF.

Worth noting for this clonotype: Possible read error: a much larger clone is one base away. The CDR3 nucleotides are TGTGCCAGCATCCAGAGCGGGGAGAACACAGATACGCAGTATTTT. Encoded protein: CASIQSGENTDTQYF. The chain carries TRBV7-9 and TRBJ2-3, with 7 positions matching TRBD2. This CDR3 has 15 residues. J gave up 2 bases and V 7 bases, and 9 bases lay outside the gene matches. Germline CDR1 is SEHNR and CDR2 is FQNEAQ (reference sequence).